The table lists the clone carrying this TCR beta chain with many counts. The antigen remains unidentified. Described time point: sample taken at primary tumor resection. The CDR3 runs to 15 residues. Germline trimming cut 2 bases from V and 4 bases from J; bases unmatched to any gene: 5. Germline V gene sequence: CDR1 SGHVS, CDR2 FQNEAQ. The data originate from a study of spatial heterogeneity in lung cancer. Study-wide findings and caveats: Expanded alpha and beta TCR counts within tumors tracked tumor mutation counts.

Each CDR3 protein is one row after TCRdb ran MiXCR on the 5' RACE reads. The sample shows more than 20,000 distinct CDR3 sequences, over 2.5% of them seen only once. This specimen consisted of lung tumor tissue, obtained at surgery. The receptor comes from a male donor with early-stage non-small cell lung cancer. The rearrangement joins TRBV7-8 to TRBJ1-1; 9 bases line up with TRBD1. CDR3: CASSLPGQGGTEAFF. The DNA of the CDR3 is TGTGCCAGCAGCTTACCGGGACAGGGAGGCACTGAAGCTTTCTTT.